The present T cell receptor beta chain was sequenced within a study of T cell changes during pregnancy in multiple sclerosis. Assay used: immunoSEQ multiplex PCR; TCRdb lists only in-frame clones, some missing. This sample has around 70,000 clones, with roughly 92% found just once. This CDR3 is 15 amino acids long. Germline assignment: CDR1 SGHTA and CDR2 FQGNSA. V lost 3 bases to trimming and J lost 1 base, with 11 bases between them. The V call is TRBV7-2, the J call TRBJ2-3; D might be TRBD1 (6 bases). The sequences come from peripheral blood, collected in the second trimester of pregnancy. This sequence originates from a female donor with multiple sclerosis, enrolled in a pregnancy study. CDR3 in DNA: TGTGCCAGCAGCTTGGGGGACATACGCACAGATACGCAGTATTTT. Encoded protein: CASSLGDIRTDTQYF. Full variable domain (outside the CDR3, taken from reference TRBV7-2 and TRBJ2-3): GAGVSQSPSNKVTEKGKDVELRCDPISGHTALYWYRQSLGQGLEFLIYFQGNSAPDKSGLPSDRFSAERTGGSVSTLTIQRTQQEDSAVYLCASSLGDIRTDTQYFGPGTRLTVL.